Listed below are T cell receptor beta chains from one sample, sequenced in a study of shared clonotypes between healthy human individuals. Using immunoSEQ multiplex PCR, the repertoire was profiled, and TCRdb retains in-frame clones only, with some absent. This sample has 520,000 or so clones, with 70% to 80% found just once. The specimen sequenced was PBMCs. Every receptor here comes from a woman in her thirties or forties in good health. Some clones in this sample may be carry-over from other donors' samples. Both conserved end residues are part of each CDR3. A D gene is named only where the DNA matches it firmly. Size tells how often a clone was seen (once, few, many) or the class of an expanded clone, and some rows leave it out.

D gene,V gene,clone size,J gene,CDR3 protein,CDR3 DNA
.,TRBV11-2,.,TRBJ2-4,CASSLDGNIQYF,TGTGCCAGCAGCTTAGATGGAAACATTCAGTACTTC
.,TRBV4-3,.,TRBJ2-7,CASSQEYVAGSPYEQYF,TGCGCCAGCAGCCAAGAATATGTAGCCGGATCCCCCTACGAGCAGTACTTC
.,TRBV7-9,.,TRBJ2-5,CASSLNQETQYF,TGTGCCAGCAGCCTCAACCAAGAGACCCAGTACTTC
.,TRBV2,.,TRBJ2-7,CASRGELGPQYF,TGTGCCAGCAGGGGGGAGTTGGGGCCGCAGTACTTC
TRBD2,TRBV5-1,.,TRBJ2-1,CASSLGTSGLWGGSYNEQFF,TGCGCCAGCAGCTTGGGGACTAGCGGCTTGTGGGGGGGCTCCTACAATGAGCAGTTCTTC
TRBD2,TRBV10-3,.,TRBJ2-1,CAISESLRGTSGNYNEQFF,TGTGCCATCAGTGAGTCTCTACGAGGTACTAGCGGGAATTACAATGAGCAGTTCTTC
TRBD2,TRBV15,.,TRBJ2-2,CATSSGLAVTGELFF,TGTGCCACCAGCTCCGGACTAGCGGTCACCGGGGAGCTGTTTTTT
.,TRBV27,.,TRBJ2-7,CASSSGRRYEQYF,TGTGCCAGCAGTTCAGGGCGTCGTTACGAGCAGTACTTC
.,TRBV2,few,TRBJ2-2,CASSAYTGELFF,TGTGCCAGCAGTGCTTACACCGGGGAGCTGTTTTTT
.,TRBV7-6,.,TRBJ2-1,CASSLAELAEQFF,TGTGCCAGCAGCTTAGCTGAGCTAGCTGAGCAGTTCTTC
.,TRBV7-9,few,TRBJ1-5,CASSLWLGGNQPQHF,TGTGCCAGCAGCTTATGGTTGGGCGGCAATCAGCCCCAGCATTTT
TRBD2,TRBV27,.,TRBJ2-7,CASRETSGGTYEQYF,TGTGCCAGCAGGGAGACTAGCGGAGGAACCTACGAGCAGTACTTC
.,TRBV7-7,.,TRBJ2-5,CASSLGSKETQYF,TGTGCCAGCAGCTTGGGCAGTAAAGAGACCCAGTACTTC
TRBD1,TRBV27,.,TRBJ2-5,CATGTGVKTQYF,TGTGCCACCGGGACAGGGGTGAAGACCCAGTACTTC
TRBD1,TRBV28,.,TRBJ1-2,CASRESGGEPSGYTF,TGTGCCAGCAGGGAATCAGGGGGCGAGCCCTCTGGCTACACCTTC
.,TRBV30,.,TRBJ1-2,CAWERLPYGYTF,TGTGCCTGGGAACGACTCCCCTATGGCTACACCTTC
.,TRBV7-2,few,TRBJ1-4,CASSSGLSDEKLFF,TGTGCCAGCAGCTCTGGCCTCTCGGACGAAAAACTGTTTTTT
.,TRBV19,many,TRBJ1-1,CASSGMFAFF,TGTGCCAGTAGTGGGATGTTTGCTTTCTTT
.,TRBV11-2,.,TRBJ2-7,CASSLGPPIGEQYF,TGTGCCAGCAGCTTAGGACCACCAATTGGCGAGCAGTACTTC
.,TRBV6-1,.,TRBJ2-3,CASSEARGLSTDTQYF,TGTGCCAGCAGTGAAGCGCGTGGATTAAGCACAGATACGCAGTATTTT
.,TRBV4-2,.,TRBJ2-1,CASSQVSAEPLYNEQFF,TGTGCCAGCAGCCAAGTTTCGGCGGAGCCCCTATACAATGAGCAGTTCTTC
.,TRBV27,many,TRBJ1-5,CASSVRWNQPQHF,TGTGCCAGCAGCGTGCGTTGGAATCAGCCCCAGCATTTT
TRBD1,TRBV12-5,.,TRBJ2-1,CASGLVLRGGGSYNEQFF,TGTGCTAGTGGTTTGGTACTTCGAGGGGGCGGCTCCTACAATGAGCAGTTCTTC
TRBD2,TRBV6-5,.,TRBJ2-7,CASTASGSLYEQYF,TGTGCCAGCACTGCTAGCGGGAGTCTCTACGAGCAGTACTTC
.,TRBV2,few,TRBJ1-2,CASSETQSAMDGYTF,TGTGCCAGCAGTGAAACCCAGTCCGCTATGGATGGCTACACCTTC
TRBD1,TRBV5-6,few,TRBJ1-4,CASSFSGTGSKGEKLFF,TGTGCCAGCAGCTTCTCCGGGACAGGGTCTAAAGGGGAAAAACTGTTTTTT
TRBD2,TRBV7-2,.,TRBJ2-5,CASSLYWGGQETQYF,TGTGCCAGCAGCTTATACTGGGGGGGCCAAGAGACCCAGTACTTC
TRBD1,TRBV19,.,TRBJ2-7,CASSPTGVLIYEQYF,TGTGCCAGTAGCCCGACAGGGGTCCTGATCTACGAGCAGTACTTC
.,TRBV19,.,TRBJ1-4,CASSQDGANEKLFF,TGTGCCAGTAGCCAGGACGGGGCTAATGAAAAACTGTTTTTT